The TCR beta chain under discussion was sequenced for a study of blood T cell repertoires in COVID-19. Study summary: Samples representing acute and convalescent COVID-19 were sourced from the United States, Italy and Spain. From T cells, B-cell-depleted T cells, or PBMCs came the material, which was cDNA or gDNA.

Germline loops: CDR1 MNHEY, CDR2 SMNVEV (reference sequence). V gave up 6 bases and J gave up 8 bases; unmatched junction bases: 9. The CDR3 extends over 13 amino acids. Authors' methods: Scientists estimated how many nucleated cells there were by amplifying reference gene primers. The protocol was immunoSEQ multiplex PCR, while the TCRdb copy is restricted to in-frame clones and leaves out a portion. V and J calls and clone size come straight from that table; D and trimming were deduced from the DNA. The data show around 180,000 clones, about 82% seen once. Sequenced input: peripheral blood. The clonotype comes from a woman aged 25 to 39 with acute or convalescent COVID-19. The chain is built from TRBV27 and TRBJ1-1, with TRBD1 matching 7 bases. DNA for the CDR3: TGTGCCAGCAGGTTACAGGGGTCGGGAGAAGCTTTCTTT. This gives the protein CASRLQGSGEAFF.